Sequencing of this TCR beta chain was carried out in a study of CD4 T cells in relation to SARS-CoV-2 and coronaviruses. Looking at the study overall: PBMCs were cultured with antigen for nine to ten days before TCR beta sequencing. Shared crossreactive spike epitopes were mapped to their HLA restriction. Overall study findings and caveats: In 55% to 75% of donors, memory CD4+ clonotypes crossrecognized SARS-CoV-2 and at least one common cold coronavirus spike.

Notes on this clone: Antigen: not known.

The unexposed donors gave CD4+ T cells in about 2011-2019, prior to COVID-19. Isolation of CD4+ T cells took place after less than twelve days in culture. Unexposed-donor CD4+ T cells were probed with SARS-CoV-2 S/N and four cold-coronavirus spikes, cells permitting. The CDR3 has 11 amino acids. Trimming removed 6 bases from V and 9 bases from J, with 9 bases in between. The germline V gene encodes CDR1 SGHAT and CDR2 FQNNGV. Sequencing was performed with immunoSEQ multiplex PCR; in TCRdb, only in-frame clones are kept and a portion is missing. This sample yields under 25,000 clones, of which about 75% are seen a single time; around 12% belongs to the top ten.

The source material was CD4+ T cells from PBMCs, cultured in vitro. The TCR originated in a human donor in good health. The chain links TRBV11-2 to TRBJ1-5; D call uncertain. The CDR3 region is CASSSDMPQHF. The CDR3 coding sequence is TGTGCCAGCAGTTCCGACATGCCCCAGCATTTT.